This entry describes one T cell receptor beta chain. The source of the sample is a study of blood T cells in healthy people across ages. Germline V gives CDR1 LGHDT, CDR2 YNNKEL (reference sequence). The CDR3 extends over 13 amino acids. Trimming stripped 5 bases from V and 7 bases from J, with 15 bases between. Sample donors were healthy Caucasian individuals that came from Russia, aged 6 to 90. The authors drew 8.5 to 10 milliliters of peripheral blood from each donor. The use of a sample-barcoded 5' primer and a J-beta primer mix characterized a second PCR of roughly 6 to 12 cycles. Each cDNA molecule was tagged by a template-switch adaptor with 12 random nucleotides. TCRdb fed the 5' RACE reads into MiXCR, producing one record per CDR3 protein. The sample has about 1 million distinct CDR3 sequences, 40% to 55% seen once.

Sequencing was carried out using blood. This receptor was identified in a woman in her sixties in good health. The rearrangement uses TRBV3-1 and TRBJ2-7, with no clear D. CDR3 residues: CASSEPLANEQYF. The CDR3 DNA sequence: TGTGCCAGCAGCGAGCCCCTGGCGAATGAGCAGTACTTC.